Listed below are T cell receptor beta chains from one sample, sequenced in a study of vaccination effects on CD4 cells after COVID-19. These receptors' targets are unknown. Clones were read by immunoSEQ multiplex PCR, and TCRdb kept only the in-frame ones, dropping some. The sample shows around 69,000 clones, around 69% of them seen only once. The sequencing here drew on CD4+ T cells from PBMCs cultured with HCoV-229E spike peptides, taken after COVID-19 vaccination. These receptors were taken from a human donor who received a COVID-19 vaccine. CDR3s include the opening cysteine and the closing phenylalanine or tryptophan. The order of the fields is V gene, D gene, J gene, clone size, CDR3 DNA, CDR3 protein. D genes are given only for firm matches. The listing skips clone size in some rows; elsewhere it reads once, few, many or a size class.

v_gene: TRBV7-9; d_gene: .; j_gene: TRBJ1-2; abundance: few; CDR3nt: TGTGCCAGCAGCTTAGAAGTAGAGGGGACTGGCGGCTACACCTTC; CDR3aa: CASSLEVEGTGGYTF
v_gene: TRBV14; d_gene: .; j_gene: TRBJ1-1; abundance: .; CDR3nt: TGTGCCAGCAGCCAAGGTCGGGACCTACTTATGGGGACTGAAGCTTTCTTT; CDR3aa: CASSQGRDLLMGTEAFF
v_gene: TRBV7-2; d_gene: .; j_gene: TRBJ2-6; abundance: .; CDR3nt: TGTGCCAGCAGAGAACAGGGAACTGGGGCCAACGTCCTGACTTTC; CDR3aa: CASREQGTGANVLTF
v_gene: TRBV5-1; d_gene: .; j_gene: TRBJ2-2; abundance: .; CDR3nt: TGCGCCAGCCACCGGACAGTGAACACCGGGGAGCTGTTTTTT; CDR3aa: CASHRTVNTGELFF
v_gene: TRBV6-1; d_gene: .; j_gene: TRBJ1-3; abundance: once; CDR3nt: TGTGCCAGCAGTGAAATTGGAAGGGGCAACACCATATATTTT; CDR3aa: CASSEIGRGNTIYF
v_gene: TRBV6-5; d_gene: .; j_gene: TRBJ2-5; abundance: once; CDR3nt: TGTGCCAGCACCCCTGGGGGGTGGGGAGAGACCCAGTACTTC; CDR3aa: CASTPGGWGETQYF
v_gene: TRBV18; d_gene: .; j_gene: TRBJ1-5; abundance: .; CDR3nt: TGTGCCAGCTCAGCATCGCAGGGAGTCAATCAGCCCCAGCATTTT; CDR3aa: CASSASQGVNQPQHF
v_gene: TRBV9; d_gene: TRBD1; j_gene: TRBJ1-3; abundance: few; CDR3nt: TGTGCCAGCAGCGTAGGGGGACAGGGGTTTGGAAACACCATATATTTT; CDR3aa: CASSVGGQGFGNTIYF
v_gene: TRBV5-1; d_gene: .; j_gene: TRBJ1-4; abundance: .; CDR3nt: TGCGCCAGCAGCTTCGGCCCAACTAATGAAAAACTGTTTTTT; CDR3aa: CASSFGPTNEKLFF
v_gene: TRBV24-1; d_gene: .; j_gene: TRBJ1-1; abundance: .; CDR3nt: TGTGCCACCAGCTCTAGCGGTAGGGCTGAAGCTTTCTTT; CDR3aa: CATSSSGRAEAFF
v_gene: TRBV27; d_gene: TRBD1; j_gene: TRBJ1-4; abundance: .; CDR3nt: TGTGCCAGCAGGAGGACAGGGTATGAAAAACTGTTTTTT; CDR3aa: CASRRTGYEKLFF
v_gene: TRBV5-1; d_gene: .; j_gene: TRBJ1-1; abundance: .; CDR3nt: TGCGCCAGCAGCCTATCAGGGGACACTGAAGCTTTCTTT; CDR3aa: CASSLSGDTEAFF
v_gene: TRBV6-5; d_gene: TRBD1; j_gene: TRBJ1-2; abundance: .; CDR3nt: TGTGCCAGCAGTCTCGGACAGGCTAACTATGGCTACACCTTC; CDR3aa: CASSLGQANYGYTF
v_gene: TRBV2; d_gene: .; j_gene: TRBJ2-4; abundance: .; CDR3nt: TGTGCCAGCAGTACCAGGGGAAACATTCAGTACTTC; CDR3aa: CASSTRGNIQYF
v_gene: TRBV10-2; d_gene: TRBD1; j_gene: TRBJ1-6; abundance: few; CDR3nt: TGCGCCAGCTGTGACAGGGCTGGAAATTCACCCCTCCACTTT; CDR3aa: CASCDRAGNSPLHF
v_gene: TRBV6-6; d_gene: .; j_gene: TRBJ1-2; abundance: .; CDR3nt: TGTGCCAGCAGTTACGGGGGGGGCGATGGCTACACCTTC; CDR3aa: CASSYGGGDGYTF
v_gene: TRBV9; d_gene: TRBD2; j_gene: TRBJ2-4; abundance: .; CDR3nt: TGTGCCAGCAGCGGTGGACTAGCGGGGGACCCCAAAAACATTCAGTACTTC; CDR3aa: CASSGGLAGDPKNIQYF
v_gene: TRBV10-3; d_gene: .; j_gene: TRBJ2-3; abundance: once; CDR3nt: TGTGCCATCAGTGATGGGGCAGATACGCAGTATTTT; CDR3aa: CAISDGADTQYF
v_gene: TRBV24-1; d_gene: TRBD1; j_gene: TRBJ2-3; abundance: .; CDR3nt: TGTGCCACCAGGCAGGGGGGCACAGATACGCAGTATTTT; CDR3aa: CATRQGGTDTQYF
v_gene: TRBV18; d_gene: TRBD2; j_gene: TRBJ2-5; abundance: .; CDR3nt: TGTGCCAGCTCACCCTCCGGGGGGGAGACCCAGTACTTC; CDR3aa: CASSPSGGETQYF
v_gene: TRBV19; d_gene: .; j_gene: TRBJ2-3; abundance: .; CDR3nt: TGTGCCAGTAGTATAGGTCTAGGTTCTCTCCCAGATACGCAGTATTTT; CDR3aa: CASSIGLGSLPDTQYF
v_gene: TRBV7-9; d_gene: .; j_gene: TRBJ1-4; abundance: .; CDR3nt: TGTGCCAGCAGCTTAGCGCGGGGGGCAGCTGAAAAACTGTTTTTT; CDR3aa: CASSLARGAAEKLFF
v_gene: TRBV5-1; d_gene: .; j_gene: TRBJ2-2; abundance: once; CDR3nt: TGCGCCAGCAGCTTGGACGGATCCGGGGAGCTGTTTTTT; CDR3aa: CASSLDGSGELFF
v_gene: TRBV19; d_gene: TRBD1; j_gene: TRBJ1-5; abundance: .; CDR3nt: TGTGCCAGTAGTATCAAAGCAGGGGGCGGTCAGCCCCAGCATTTT; CDR3aa: CASSIKAGGGQPQHF
v_gene: TRBV11-2; d_gene: .; j_gene: TRBJ2-1; abundance: .; CDR3nt: TGTGCCAGCAGCCTCAGTAACAGTTTCTACAATGAGCAGTTCTTC; CDR3aa: CASSLSNSFYNEQFF
v_gene: TRBV12-3/TRBV12-4; d_gene: TRBD2; j_gene: TRBJ2-3; abundance: .; CDR3nt: TGTGCCAGCAGTTTAAAAACGGGACTAGCGGACTATTTT; CDR3aa: CASSLKTGLADYF
v_gene: TRBV18; d_gene: TRBD1; j_gene: TRBJ2-1; abundance: .; CDR3nt: TGTGCCAGCTCACGAAAGACAGGGGAGAATGAGCAGTTCTTC; CDR3aa: CASSRKTGENEQFF
v_gene: TRBV5-4; d_gene: .; j_gene: TRBJ2-2; abundance: .; CDR3nt: TGTGCCAGCAGCGTGGTGGGGGGTTACACCGGGGAGCTGTTTTTT; CDR3aa: CASSVVGGYTGELFF
v_gene: TRBV9; d_gene: .; j_gene: TRBJ1-5; abundance: few; CDR3nt: TGTGCCAGCAGCCCTCCGGGCCTCGGGGAGAATCAGCCCCAGCATTTT; CDR3aa: CASSPPGLGENQPQHF
v_gene: TRBV3-1/TRBV3-2; d_gene: .; j_gene: TRBJ1-2; abundance: few; CDR3nt: TGTGCCAGCAGCCATTATGAGCCCGGCTTATATGGCTACACCTTC; CDR3aa: CASSHYEPGLYGYTF
v_gene: TRBV6-5; d_gene: .; j_gene: TRBJ1-2; abundance: .; CDR3nt: TGTGCCAGCAGTTGGACAACTAACTATGGCTACACCTTC; CDR3aa: CASSWTTNYGYTF
v_gene: TRBV14; d_gene: TRBD2; j_gene: TRBJ2-3; abundance: .; CDR3nt: TGTGCCAGCAGCCAGGGATGGCTAGCGGGTTCAGATACGCAGTATTTT; CDR3aa: CASSQGWLAGSDTQYF
v_gene: TRBV28; d_gene: TRBD1; j_gene: TRBJ1-5; abundance: .; CDR3nt: TGTGCCAGCAGTTTCTGGACAGGTAGCAATCAGCCCCAGCATTTT; CDR3aa: CASSFWTGSNQPQHF
v_gene: TRBV2; d_gene: TRBD1; j_gene: TRBJ2-5; abundance: .; CDR3nt: TGTGCCAGCAGACCCGACAGGGGTGATGAGACCCAGTACTTC; CDR3aa: CASRPDRGDETQYF
v_gene: TRBV5-1; d_gene: TRBD1; j_gene: TRBJ2-3; abundance: .; CDR3nt: TGCGCCAGCAGCTTGGGACAGGGGGCTGGTGCAGATACGCAGTATTTT; CDR3aa: CASSLGQGAGADTQYF
v_gene: TRBV18; d_gene: .; j_gene: TRBJ1-2; abundance: few; CDR3nt: TGTGCCAGCTCAACCCAGTTGAACTATGGCTACACCTTC; CDR3aa: CASSTQLNYGYTF
v_gene: TRBV11-3; d_gene: .; j_gene: TRBJ2-3; abundance: .; CDR3nt: TGTGCCAGCAGCCCTAGGACAGTCGCTAGCACAGATACGCAGTATTTT; CDR3aa: CASSPRTVASTDTQYF
v_gene: TRBV9; d_gene: .; j_gene: TRBJ2-2; abundance: .; CDR3nt: TGTGCCAGCAGCGGGACAGCGGTGCCGAACACCGGGGAGCTGTTTTTT; CDR3aa: CASSGTAVPNTGELFF
v_gene: TRBV6-2/TRBV6-3; d_gene: .; j_gene: TRBJ1-2; abundance: few; CDR3nt: TGTGCCAGCAGTGACTATAGGACGGGTGGAGGCTACACCTTC; CDR3aa: CASSDYRTGGGYTF
v_gene: TRBV24-1; d_gene: TRBD1; j_gene: TRBJ1-2; abundance: .; CDR3nt: TGTGCCACCAGTGATCCGGGACAGCCCCGCTATGGCTACACCTTC; CDR3aa: CATSDPGQPRYGYTF
v_gene: TRBV7-8; d_gene: .; j_gene: TRBJ2-1; abundance: .; CDR3nt: TGTGCCAGCAGCTTATTAGCGGAGCAGTTCTTC; CDR3aa: CASSLLAEQFF
v_gene: TRBV6-1; d_gene: .; j_gene: TRBJ1-2; abundance: .; CDR3nt: TGTGCCAGCAGTGAACTGACGGCTTGGGAGGGCTACACCTTC; CDR3aa: CASSELTAWEGYTF
v_gene: TRBV18; d_gene: .; j_gene: TRBJ2-3; abundance: few; CDR3nt: TGTGCCAGCTCCCCTAAACAGGGACGAGATACGCAGTATTTT; CDR3aa: CASSPKQGRDTQYF
v_gene: TRBV18; d_gene: .; j_gene: TRBJ2-3; abundance: .; CDR3nt: TGTGCCAGCTCACTCTCTAGGGGTGGAGGCACTAGCACAGATACGCAGTATTTT; CDR3aa: CASSLSRGGGTSTDTQYF
v_gene: TRBV7-8; d_gene: TRBD1; j_gene: TRBJ2-2; abundance: .; CDR3nt: TGTGCCAGCAGCTTTCGACAGGGAGATCGGTCTGCCGGGGAGCTGTTTTTT; CDR3aa: CASSFRQGDRSAGELFF
v_gene: TRBV4-1; d_gene: .; j_gene: TRBJ1-2; abundance: .; CDR3nt: TGCGCCAGCAGCCAAGAGGGCCTTGGATGGGAGGGCAGCTATGGCTACACCTTC; CDR3aa: CASSQEGLGWEGSYGYTF
v_gene: TRBV24-1; d_gene: TRBD1; j_gene: TRBJ1-2; abundance: .; CDR3nt: TGTGCCACCAGTGAAACCGGACAGGGCCATGGCTACACCTTC; CDR3aa: CATSETGQGHGYTF
v_gene: TRBV19; d_gene: .; j_gene: TRBJ1-1; abundance: .; CDR3nt: TGTGCCAGTAGCGACAGCAGGAACACTGAAGCTTTCTTT; CDR3aa: CASSDSRNTEAFF
v_gene: TRBV28; d_gene: TRBD1; j_gene: TRBJ1-3; abundance: .; CDR3nt: TGTGCCAGCAGTTCGACAGGGGGATCGGGAAACACCATATATTTT; CDR3aa: CASSSTGGSGNTIYF
v_gene: TRBV19; d_gene: .; j_gene: TRBJ1-5; abundance: few; CDR3nt: TGTGCCAGTAGTATCGGGGGGGCGGGCAATCAGCCCCAGCATTTT; CDR3aa: CASSIGGAGNQPQHF
v_gene: TRBV30; d_gene: .; j_gene: TRBJ1-5; abundance: .; CDR3nt: TGTGCCTGGAGTGTATCGGGGAATCAGCCCCAGCATTTT; CDR3aa: CAWSVSGNQPQHF
v_gene: TRBV20-1; d_gene: .; j_gene: TRBJ1-2; abundance: .; CDR3nt: TGCAGTGCTAGGACGTATGGCTACACCTTC; CDR3aa: CSARTYGYTF
v_gene: TRBV27; d_gene: .; j_gene: TRBJ1-1; abundance: few; CDR3nt: TGTGCCAGCGGCTATATCAGGGGCCGCGTGAACACTGAAGCTTTCTTT; CDR3aa: CASGYIRGRVNTEAFF
v_gene: TRBV4-2; d_gene: TRBD2; j_gene: TRBJ2-2; abundance: .; CDR3nt: TGTGCCAGCAGCCCCCAGGGTAGCGGGGGGGCCACAAACACCGGGGAGCTGTTTTTT; CDR3aa: CASSPQGSGGATNTGELFF
v_gene: TRBV6-1; d_gene: TRBD1; j_gene: TRBJ2-5; abundance: .; CDR3nt: TGTGCCAGCAGTGAGACAGGGCTGTACCAAGAGACCCAGTACTTC; CDR3aa: CASSETGLYQETQYF